This entry concerns a single T cell receptor (delta chain). No antigen is known for it. This is likely an artifact of a read error, given a far larger clone one base away. Thymic samples were depleted of alphabeta T cells, then CD3+ TCRVdelta1+ TCRVdelta2- thymocytes were FACS-sorted. Sorted Vdelta1+ thymocyte purity ranged from 98% to 99.6%. Thymic specimens came from about 8 paediatric patients undergoing corrective cardiac surgery, aged from about 5 days to 17 months. After the thymic tissue was dispersed, mononuclear cells were isolated using a Histopaque-1077 density gradient. For staining, the antibodies used were anti-TCRVdelta1 clone TS8.2, anti-TCRVdelta2 clone B6, anti-CD3 clone HIT3a and anti-TCRalphabeta clone IP26. The data are from a study of Vδ1+ human thymocytes (dated by TCRdb to 2016 to 2019). Background on the whole study: mRNA-level TRG and TRD CDR3 repertoires of highly purified Vdelta1+ thymocytes from young children were characterised as a data resource. Validation of the multiplex-based CDR3 amplicon strategy against 5'RACE-based CDR3 amplicon generation methods had been performed previously. Findings and caveats that apply to the study as a whole: Although sort purity was high, around 21% of thymic TRD sequences were Vdelta2 (with a few Vdelta3), in contrast to the peripheral blood Vdelta1+ controls. Unlike the oligoclonal repertoires in peripheral blood, the thymic TRG and TRD repertoires appeared highly polyclonal, with Gaussian CDR3 length distributions. Because no clustering by age or sex was seen, donors were not stratified by age or sex in the analyses. Many TRG clonotypes were shared between donors (up to about 6.9x10^3), whereas TRD repertoires were essentially private (max 116 shared). The use of highly purified populations and single-cell validation was advised by the authors, since misinterpretation of bulk repertoire data could be caused by unexpected Vdelta2 sequences.

RNA was extracted with the RNeasy mini kit and reverse transcribed using Superscript III. Multiplex PCR was used to generate CDR3 amplicons, with pooled V-gene forward primers and a constant-region reverse primer carrying Illumina adaptor overhangs. After gel purification, amplicons were indexed with Nextera index primers over roughly 8 extra PCR cycles and were then purified with AMPure XP beads. Libraries were sequenced on an Illumina MiSeq with paired-end 250 bp reads, dual indexing and roughly 19% PhiX spike-in. Per the authors' processing: Reads were quality checked with FastQC, and TRG read pairs were merged with ea-utils fastq-join. Annotation of sequences was performed with IMGT/HighV-QUEST, only productive sequences with unambiguous V-gene assignment were retained, and clonotypes were defined by identical CDR3 sequence. Downstream analysis used VDJtools 1.1.1, tcR 2.2.3, Treemap and vegan Shannon diversity in R 3.4.4. TCRdb called clones anew from the public reads via CATT; matching DNA rows were later pooled. For this entry, the V and J calls and clone size follow TCRdb and not the study's own pipeline. Counted in this sample were 23,000 or so delta-chain clones; about 29% of them appeared once. The ten biggest clones cover approximately 1.4% of the sample.

The CDR3 spans 16 residues, from the cysteine through the phenylalanine. CDR3 DNA is the only sequence kept; it has 48 bases, read in frame from the first base. Taken from the germline V gene, the CDR1 and CDR2 loops are GEAIGNYY and EKD. The chain uses TRDV2 and TRDJ3, with a weak D call of TRDD3 (5 bases match). This TCR came from a boy in the first two years of life who had congenital heart surgery. Material for sequencing was Vdelta1+ gamma-delta thymocytes from the thymus. What this sample's cell subset or site label stands for: FACS-sorted CD3+ TCRalphabeta- TCRVdelta1+ TCRVdelta2- thymocytes. The CDR3 is CACDTVLKWGTRQMFF. The sequenced DNA: TGTGCCTGTGACACCGTCCTTAAGTGGGGCACCCGACAGATGTTTTTC.